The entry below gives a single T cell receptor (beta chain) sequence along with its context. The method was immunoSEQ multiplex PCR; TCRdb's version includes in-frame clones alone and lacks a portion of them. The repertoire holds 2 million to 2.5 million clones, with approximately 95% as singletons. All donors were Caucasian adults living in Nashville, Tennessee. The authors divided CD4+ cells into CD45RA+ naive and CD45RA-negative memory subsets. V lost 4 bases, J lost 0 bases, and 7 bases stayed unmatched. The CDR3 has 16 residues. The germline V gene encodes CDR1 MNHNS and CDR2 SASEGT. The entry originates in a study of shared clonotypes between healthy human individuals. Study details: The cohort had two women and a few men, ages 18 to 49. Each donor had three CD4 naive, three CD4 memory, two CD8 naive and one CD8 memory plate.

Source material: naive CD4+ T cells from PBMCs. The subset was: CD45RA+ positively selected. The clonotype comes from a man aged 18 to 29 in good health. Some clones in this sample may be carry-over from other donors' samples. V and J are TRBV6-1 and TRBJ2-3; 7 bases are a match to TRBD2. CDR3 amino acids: CASSALSGASTDTQYF. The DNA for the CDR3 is TGTGCCAGCAGTGCGCTAAGCGGGGCTAGCACAGATACGCAGTATTTT.